This T cell receptor beta chain appears in the sequencing data of a study of blood T cell repertoires in COVID-19. For the study at large: Whether acute or convalescent, the COVID-19 samples came from the United States, Italy and Spain. PBMCs, B-cell-depleted T cells, or T cells provided the cDNA or gDNA that made up the material.

The Seattle patients joined while their infection was active and were tracked longitudinally afterward. In the original processing: Estimated nucleated cell counts came from reference gene primer amplification. Produced via immunoSEQ multiplex PCR; TCRdb's table is partial and in-frame only. V and J calls and clone size are those listed in that table; D and trimming were worked out from the DNA. In the table there are roughly 410,000 clones, 89% of which are singletons. This clonotype was sampled from a woman aged 40 to 49 with COVID-19, enrolled during active disease. The specimen sequenced was peripheral blood.

The CDR3 coding sequence is TGTGCCACCAGTGAACTGACAGGATTCTATGGCTACACCTTC. Its protein product is CATSELTGFYGYTF. J is TRBJ1-2 and V is TRBV24-1, with D possibly being TRBD1 (6 bases). CDR1 and CDR2 (germline): KGHDR, SFDVKD. This CDR3 is 14 amino acids long. The germline V and J ends were trimmed by 4 bases and 4 bases, with 12 bases remaining between them.